This T cell receptor (beta chain) was captured in a study of cytomegalovirus exposure and HLA in healthy donors. This CDR3 spans 16 amino acids. Germline CDR1 is SEHNR and CDR2 is FQNEAQ (reference sequence). V lost 3 bases and J 2 bases, leaving 13 bases between the germline ends. Both 60 Vbeta primers and 13 Jbeta primers went into the PCR. Profiled with immunoSEQ multiplex PCR; TCRdb holds only in-frame clones, not every one. The sample lists roughly 140,000 clones; 60% to 80% were seen once. Sequencing was performed on PBMCs. The source is a male donor in good health and CMV-seronegative. The chain links TRBV7-9 to TRBJ1-4, with a possible D match to TRBD1 (5 bases). In DNA form, the CDR3 reads TGTGCCAGCAGCTTCGGGCAGGGAATCACTAATGAAAAACTGTTTTTT. Its protein product is CASSFGQGITNEKLFF. Supplemented by reference TRBV7-9 and TRBJ1-4, the full variable domain reads DTGVSQNPRHKITKRGQNVTFRCDPISEHNRLYWYRQTLGQGPEFLTYFQNEAQLEKSRLLSDRFSAERPKGSFSTLEIQRTEQGDSAMYLCASSFGQGITNEKLFFGSGTQLSVL.